This T cell receptor (beta chain) appears in the sequencing data of a study of regulatory T cells in long-lasting Graves disease. In building TCR beta libraries, iRepertoire HTBI primers were used together with Arm-PCR of CDR3 regions. TCRdb used MiXCR to reprocess the multiplex PCR reads, holding one entry per CDR3 protein. The table shows about 450,000 distinct CDR3 sequences, with around 13% occurring only once. The J segment lost 5 bases and the V segment lost 4 bases, leaving 9 bases of the junction unmatched. CDR3 length equals 15 residues. The germline gives CDR1 SGHNT, CDR2 YYREEE (reference sequence). Stated time point: newly diagnosed GD, antithyroid drugs for less than 3 months. RNA isolated from PBMCs was used to make the TCR library. Many counts were recorded for this clonotype. The same sample was also studied in work on T cells in Graves' hyperthyroidism and ophthalmopathy.

This TCR was recovered from a woman between 45 and 60 years old with Graves disease. The genes are TRBV5-4 and TRBJ2-5; 9 nucleotides agree with TRBD1. The specimen was peripheral blood mononuclear cells (PBMCs), collected at new diagnosis, from a patient treated with antithyroid drugs. The CDR3 spells CASSTKQGARETQYF. The CDR3 region has the DNA TGTGCCAGCAGCACTAAACAGGGGGCTAGGGAGACCCAGTACTTC.